A single sample gave rise to the 5 T cell receptor beta chains below, sequenced in a study of blood T cells in healthy people across ages. Combining a sample-barcoded 5' primer with a J-beta primer mix, a second PCR ran for 7 to 11 cycles. Via MiXCR, TCRdb re-called the 5' RACE reads, giving one row per CDR3 protein. This table holds 650,000 to 1,000,000 distinct CDR3 sequences, approximately 35% found once. The sequencing sample was made of blood. Every receptor here comes from a young man in good health.

The chain employs TRBV5-1 and TRBJ2-3, with D possibly TRBD2 on 6 matching bases. V lost 1 base to trimming and J lost 4 bases, with 10 bases between them. The CDR3 has 14 residues. CDR1 is SGHRS and CDR2 is YFSETQ in the germline V gene. In DNA form, the CDR3 reads TGCGCCAGCAGCTTGTGGGGGGAGTCAGATACGCAGTATTTT. Amino acid sequence: CASSLWGESDTQYF.

This clonotype was counted at least ten times. Its ends do not fully match the called genes, so a read error is possible. The rearrangement uses TRBV4-3 and TRBJ2-1; the D gene could be TRBD1 or TRBD2 (7 bases each). Germline CDR1 reads LGHNA; CDR2 reads YSLEER. This CDR3 region has 16 residues. The CDR3 reads CASSQGGGGSYNEQFF. In DNA, the CDR3 is TGTGCCAGCAGCCAAGGGGGCGGGGGCTCCTACAATGAGCAGTTCTTC.

This chain connects TRBV2 to TRBJ1-5, with 9 bases identical to TRBD1. V lost 6 bases, J lost 3 bases, and 6 bases stayed unmatched. This CDR3 contains 15 residues. Germline V gives CDR1 SNHLY, CDR2 FYNNEI. The CDR3 DNA reads TGTGCCAGCAGGGCGGGACAGGGCCACAATCAGCCCCAGCATTTT. As protein: CASRAGQGHNQPQHF.

This clonotype was found a few times. The rearrangement uses TRBV3-1 and TRBJ2-7; maybe TRBD2 (6 bases). The V end lost 2 bases, the J end lost 2 bases, and 10 bases lay between the germline ends. CDR1 LGHDT and CDR2 YNNKEL come from the germline V gene (reference sequence). The CDR3 totals 14 residues. CDR3 region: CASSQMREAYEQYF. In nucleotides, the CDR3 is TGTGCCAGCAGCCAAATGAGGGAGGCCTACGAGCAGTACTTC.

The V call is TRBV27, the J call TRBJ1-5, with D hard to call. The CDR3 length is 15 residues. Trimming left V 0 bases short and J 2 bases short, with 8 bases between. Germline values: CDR1 MNHEY, CDR2 SMNVEV (reference sequence). The chain's CDR3 is CASSLSIGGNQPQHF. CDR3 nucleotide sequence: TGTGCCAGCAGTTTATCTATTGGTGGCAATCAGCCCCAGCATTTT.